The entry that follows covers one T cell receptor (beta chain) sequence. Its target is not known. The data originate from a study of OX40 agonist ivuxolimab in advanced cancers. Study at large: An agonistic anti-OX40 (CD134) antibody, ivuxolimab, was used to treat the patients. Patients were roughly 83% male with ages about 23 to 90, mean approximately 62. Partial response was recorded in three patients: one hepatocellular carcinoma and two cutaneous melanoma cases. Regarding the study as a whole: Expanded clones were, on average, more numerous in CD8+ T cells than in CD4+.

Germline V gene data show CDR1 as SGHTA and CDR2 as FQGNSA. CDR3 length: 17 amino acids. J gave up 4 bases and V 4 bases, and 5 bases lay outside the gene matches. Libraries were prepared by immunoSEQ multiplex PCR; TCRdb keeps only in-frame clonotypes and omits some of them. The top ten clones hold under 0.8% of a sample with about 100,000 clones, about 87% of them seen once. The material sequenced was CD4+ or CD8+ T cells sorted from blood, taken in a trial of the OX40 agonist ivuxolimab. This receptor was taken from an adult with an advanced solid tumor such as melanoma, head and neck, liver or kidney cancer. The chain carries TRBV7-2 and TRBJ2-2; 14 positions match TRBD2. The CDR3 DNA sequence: TGTGCCAGCAGCTCCCAGGGACTAGCGGGGGCCACCGGGGAGCTGTTTTTT. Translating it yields CASSSQGLAGATGELFF.